This T cell receptor (beta chain) was identified in a study of OX40 agonist ivuxolimab in advanced cancers. This CDR3 is built from 13 residues. Germline CDR1 is GTSNPN and CDR2 is SVGIG (reference sequence). The V end was cut by 8 bases, the J end by 3 bases, with 14 bases between. Produced via immunoSEQ multiplex PCR; TCRdb's table is partial and in-frame only. The repertoire consists of tens of thousands of clones, with roughly nine tenths occurring once and the leading ten covering roughly 0.67%. The material was CD4+ or CD8+ T cells sorted from blood, obtained in a trial of the OX40 agonist ivuxolimab. The origin of this receptor is an adult with an advanced solid tumor such as melanoma, head and neck, liver or kidney cancer. V gene TRBV30 combines with J gene TRBJ1-5, with a weak D call TRBD1 (5 bases). CDR3 DNA sequence: TGTGCCGCAAGTCGGGGCGTCAATCAGCCCCAGCATTTT. Translation: CAASRGVNQPQHF. Together with reference TRBV30 and TRBJ1-5, the CDR3 gives the full variable domain: SQTIHQWPATLVQPVGSPLSLECTVEGTSNPNLYWYRQAAGRGLQLLFYSVGIGQISSEVPQNLSASRPQDRQFILSSKKLLLSDSGFYLCAASRGVNQPQHFGDGTRLSIL.